This T cell receptor (beta chain) was captured by sequencing in a study of cytomegalovirus exposure and HLA in healthy donors listed by TCRdb under 2017. For the wider study: According to a later analysis, one platform produced both the roughly 110 validation repertoires and the 620 or so repertoires of the first cohort. A separate validation cohort of 90 to 150 different subjects was used in addition to the approximately 640-subject first cohort. The study combined high-throughput TCR immunosequencing, statistical association of individual TCRs with disease status, and machine learning to predict cytomegalovirus infection status. The study was designed to test whether signatures of past pathogen exposure could be identified by cataloging public T cell receptors.

As concerns this clone: There is no known antigen for this receptor. There are no base qualities to consult, and no much larger clone falls within one base.

Library preparation used the immunoSEQ multiplex PCR assay. The authors' analysis ran thus. A statistical classification framework was built for diagnosing cytomegalovirus status from the catalog of TCR beta chain sequences. Held by TCRdb, this immuneACCESS table contains in-frame sequences only and omits some clones. Under half of the omission traces to an unresolved V gene where checked; the cause of the rest is unknown. Clonal size and the V and J genes are those of that table, whereas D and trimming came from the DNA. The sample table records approximately 280,000 clones; 88% of these occur just once. The ten largest clonotypes hold 0.92% of the sample. From its cysteine to its phenylalanine, the CDR3 spans 16 amino acids. Of the read, only the CDR3 DNA is kept; its 48 bases are in frame from base 1. The donors were included in the validation cohort of over a hundred subjects, a group kept apart from the roughly 690-subject first cohort.

The study at large found these results: In both the original and validation cohorts, the classifier was reported to diagnose cytomegalovirus status with high specificity and sensitivity. The study gave a list of about 150 TCR beta chains associated with cytomegalovirus. A later analysis found that TCRs clustered in the first cohort also tended to co-occur in the roughly 110 validation repertoires, with roughly 95% of cluster scores above 0. The authors suggested that the approach could potentially be extended to other disease states and immunological phenotypes. Most TCR sequences were seen in very few donors, while some public TCRs were found in many individuals. A later analysis lacked HLA typing for the validation cohort, so it scored co-occurrence in that cohort across all 130 or so repertoires. In vitro tests confirmed that a few of the cytomegalovirus-associated TCR beta chains recognize cytomegalovirus antigens.

The chain employs TRBV21-1 and TRBJ2-3; TRBD2, the table's D call, lacks a check against the DNA. TRBV21-1 constitutes a pseudogene. Material: PBMCs. The clonotype comes from a woman aged 18-29 years in good health and CMV-seronegative. The nucleotides read TGTGCCAGCAGCCTCGGGTTAATCACTAGCACAGATACGCAGTATTTT. This gives the protein CASSLGLITSTDTQYF.